One and the same sample provided the 32 T cell receptor beta chains below, sequenced in a study of memory B cells and T cells in multiple sclerosis. CFSE-dim autoproliferating and CFSE-high non-proliferating T cells from unstimulated culture were sequenced separately. 40 million to 50 million CFSE-labeled PBMCs were cultured six to eight days unstimulated, then replicate wells were pooled. These TCRs' antigens remain unknown. Produced via immunoSEQ multiplex PCR; TCRdb's table is partial and in-frame only. The sample consists of about 45,000 clones, roughly 80% of them appearing once. Material: PBMCs from blood kept in culture. The receptors originated from a human donor with multiple sclerosis.

J is TRBJ1-2 and V is TRBV6-1; D gene unclear. Trimming stripped 1 base from V and 6 bases from J, with 15 bases between. Germline V CDR1 and CDR2: MNHNS, SASEGT. The CDR3 has 15 residues. As DNA, the CDR3 is TGTGCCAGCAGTGAAGGTCCCAGAAGGCCCAATGGCTACACCTTC. It codes for CASSEGPRRPNGYTF.

The chain combines TRBV7-2 with TRBJ1-3; no clear D. Germline CDR1 reads SGHTA; CDR2 reads FQGNSA. This CDR3 is built from 13 residues. The ends were cut back, 3 bases at V and 2 bases at J, with 5 bases in the middle. The CDR3 reads CASSLGTGNTIYF. In nucleotides, the CDR3 is TGTGCCAGCAGCTTGGGCACTGGAAACACCATATATTTT.

The chain joins TRBV9 to TRBJ1-1; TRBD1 agrees at 7 bases. The trim removed 3 bases at V and 2 bases at J, leaving 7 bases unmatched. The CDR3 is made up of 15 amino acids. Per germline, CDR1 SGDLS and CDR2 YYNGEE. Here the CDR3 reads CASSAPDRTNTEAFF. The CDR3 nucleotides are TGTGCCAGCAGCGCCCCGGACAGGACTAACACTGAAGCTTTCTTT. The full variable domain, completed using reference TRBV9 and TRBJ1-1, is DSGVTQTPKHLITATGQRVTLRCSPRSGDLSVYWYQQSLDQGLQFLIQYYNGEERAKGNILERFSAQQFPDLHSELNLSSLELGDSALYFCASSAPDRTNTEAFFGQGTRLTVV.

The chain couples TRBV5-5 to TRBJ2-7; unclear D gene. The CDR3 sequence is 13 residues long. The V gene lost 0 bases and the J gene lost 2 bases, with 6 bases spanning the gap. Germline V gene data show CDR1 as SGHKS and CDR2 as YYEKEE (reference sequence). Here the CDR3 reads CASSLEVAYEQYF. CDR3 nucleotide sequence: TGTGCCAGCAGCTTGGAGGTAGCCTACGAGCAGTACTTC.

V and J are TRBV11-2 and TRBJ1-2; D possibly corresponds to TRBD1 (6 bases). Germline-derived CDR1 and CDR2 are SGHAT and FQNNGV. The CDR3 contains 13 residues. Trimming cost V 1 base and J 4 bases, with 7 bases left between them. Here the CDR3 reads CASSLGTVYGYTF. Here the CDR3 DNA reads TGTGCCAGCAGCTTAGGGACAGTCTATGGCTACACCTTC.

The V and J genes are TRBV6-1 and TRBJ2-1; no firm D call. The CDR3 is 16 amino acids. CDR1 MNHNS and CDR2 SASEGT come from the germline V gene. V lost 0 bases and J 0 bases, leaving 9 bases between the germline ends. The DNA for the CDR3 is TGTGCCAGCAGTGAAGCGATTACCAGCTCCTACAATGAGCAGTTCTTC. This codes for CASSEAITSSYNEQFF.

This chain uses TRBV19 with TRBJ1-1; D might be TRBD1 (6 bases). Germline CDR1 LNHDA, CDR2 SQIVND (reference sequence). The CDR3 has 14 residues. V gave up 8 bases and J gave up 4 bases, with 17 bases separating them. The CDR3 nucleotides read TGTGCCAGTCGACCCGGGACCAGGGGCACTGAAGCTTTCTTT. The encoded protein is CASRPGTRGTEAFF.

The chain is built from TRBV5-1 and TRBJ2-2; 7 bases align to TRBD1. The germline gives CDR1 SGHRS, CDR2 YFSETQ. The CDR3 has 16 amino acids. V lost 4 bases and J lost 4; bases outside the gene matches: 10. As DNA, the CDR3 is TGCGCCAGCAGCCTTTCGTCGGGACAGAGCACCGGGGAGCTGTTTTTT. It specifies CASSLSSGQSTGELFF.

This sequence joins TRBV6-1 and TRBJ1-4; 7 bases align to TRBD1. Losses at the gene ends were 4 bases for V and 4 bases for J; bases not matched to a gene: 6. Germline CDR1 is MNHNS and CDR2 is SASEGT. The CDR3 runs 15 residues. The CDR3 DNA is TGTGCCAGCAGTGTGGGGACAGATCTTAATGAAAAACTGTTTTTT. It yields the protein CASSVGTDLNEKLFF.

The chain links TRBV19 to TRBJ1-5; possible D gene TRBD1, 5 bases. V was clipped by 5 bases and J by 6 bases, with 11 bases between them. This CDR3 contains 13 residues. Germline V CDR1 and CDR2: LNHDA, SQIVND (reference sequence). The CDR3 loop is CASSEGVGQPQHF. CDR3 nucleotides: TGTGCCAGTAGTGAAGGGGTAGGTCAGCCCCAGCATTTT.

The chain has TRBV6-4 and TRBJ1-1; no clear D gene. The CDR3 is made up of 15 amino acids. V lost 8 bases, J lost 4 bases, and 20 bases lay in between. Germline CDR1 reads MRHNA; CDR2 reads SNTAGT. CDR3 loop: CASLAASDEGTEAFF. The CDR3 region has the DNA TGTGCCAGCCTCGCCGCATCGGACGAAGGCACTGAAGCTTTCTTT.

The CDR3 bases are TGTGCCAGCAGTGCTACGGGGACGCAAGAGACCCAGTACTTC. Translation: CASSATGTQETQYF. The chain carries TRBV2 and TRBJ2-5; D assignment may be TRBD1 or TRBD2 (5 bases each). Germline V gene data show CDR1 as SNHLY and CDR2 as FYNNEI. Trimming removed 4 bases from V and 2 bases from J, with 11 bases in between. This CDR3 comprises 14 residues. Using reference TRBV2 and TRBJ2-5 for the parts outside the CDR3, the full variable domain is EPEVTQTPSHQVTQMGQEVILRCVPISNHLYFYWYRQILGQKVEFLVSFYNNEISEKSEIFDDQFSVERPDGSNFTLKIRSTKLEDSAMYFCASSATGTQETQYFGPGTRLLVL.

The chain is built from TRBV7-2 and TRBJ2-7, with D unclear. V was trimmed by 4 bases and J by 7 bases, leaving 14 bases between them. CDR1 and CDR2 (germline): SGHTA, FQGNSA. The CDR3 totals 13 residues. CDR3 sequence: CASSSRPPVEQYF. The CDR3 region has the DNA TGTGCCAGCAGCTCCCGACCCCCGGTGGAGCAGTACTTC.

This chain joins TRBV2 and TRBJ1-5; TRBD1 might be the D (6 bases). The CDR3 consists of 14 residues. Germline assignment: CDR1 SNHLY and CDR2 FYNNEI. V lost 6 bases to trimming and J lost 5 bases, with 14 bases between them. CDR3 nucleotides: TGTGCCAGCAGCTCATACAGGGTTGATCAGCCCCAGCATTTT. It translates to CASSSYRVDQPQHF.

The chain carries TRBV12-1 and TRBJ2-1; the DNA was not used to check the table's D call, TRBD2. TRBV12-1 is shown as a pseudogene. CDR3 length: 17 residues. CDR3 region: CASSPSFRGLALHEQFF. DNA of the CDR3: TGTGCCAGCAGCCCTTCATTTCGGGGTCTGGCTTTGCATGAGCAGTTCTTC.

This clone has a handful of counts. The J gene is TRBJ2-7, the V gene TRBV21-1. TRBV21-1 is a pseudogene segment. The CDR3 extends over 15 amino acids. CDR3 nucleotide sequence: TGTGCCAGCAGCAAGGAATCCGGGGCAAACTACGAGCAGTACTTC. Its translation: CASSKESGANYEQYF.

The chain's CDR3 is CAWSIGQLNTEAFF. CDR3 DNA sequence: TGTGCCTGGAGTATCGGACAGTTGAACACTGAAGCTTTCTTT. This chain links TRBV30 with TRBJ1-1; a possible D gene is TRBD1 (6 bases). Trimming removed 2 bases from V and 0 bases from J, with 10 bases in between. This CDR3 spans 14 amino acids. Germline lookup yields CDR1 GTSNPN and CDR2 SVGIG (reference sequence).

This sequence joins TRBV15 and TRBJ1-5; TRBD1 matches 7 bases. The CDR3 spans 16 residues. Germline V CDR1 and CDR2: LNHNV, YYDKDF (reference sequence). The ends lost 10 bases at V and 0 bases at J; junction bases unmatched: 12. CDR3: CAIGTVRTYSNQPQHF. CDR3 DNA sequence: TGTGCCATCGGGACAGTTCGTACTTATAGCAATCAGCCCCAGCATTTT. The full variable domain, in which reference TRBV15 and TRBJ1-5 provide the parts outside the CDR3, is DAMVIQNPRYQVTQFGKPVTLSCSQTLNHNVMYWYQQKSSQAPKLLFHYYDKDFNNEADTPDNFQSRRPNTSFCFLDIRSPGLGDTAMYLCAIGTVRTYSNQPQHFGDGTRLSIL.

The chain combines TRBV6-1 with TRBJ1-1, with a possible D match to TRBD1 (6 bases). This CDR3 has 15 amino acids. Germline loops: CDR1 MNHNS, CDR2 SASEGT. V was cut by 3 bases and J by 0 bases, with 11 bases left in between. In DNA form, the CDR3 reads TGTGCCAGCAGTGACACAGGGATCATGAACACTGAAGCTTTCTTT. Amino acid sequence: CASSDTGIMNTEAFF.

The chain is built from TRBV10-3 and TRBJ2-1; 12 bases line up with TRBD2. V lost 2 bases to trimming and J lost 6 bases; unmatched junction nucleotides: 2. The germline V gene encodes CDR1 ENHRY and CDR2 SYGVKD. The CDR3 runs 15 residues. The CDR3 bases are TGTGCCATCAGTGAGGGACTAGCGGGGTTCAATGAGCAGTTCTTC. This sequence encodes CAISEGLAGFNEQFF.

This clone appeared a single time. This chain joins TRBV15 and TRBJ2-3; possible D gene TRBD2, 6 bases. The germline V gene has CDR1 LNHNV and CDR2 YYDKDF (reference sequence). CDR3 length: 16 amino acids. V lost 1 base, J lost 4 bases, and 15 bases lay in between. The CDR3 region has the DNA TGTGCCACCAGCAGAGGGGGACTTTCTCGGGCAGATACGCAGTATTTT. Encoded protein: CATSRGGLSRADTQYF.

This sequence joins TRBV6-1 and TRBJ2-3; the D gene could be TRBD1 or TRBD2 (5 bases each). V lost 10 bases and J lost 5, with 16 bases in between. Germline V gene data show CDR1 as MNHNS and CDR2 as SASEGT. The CDR3 runs 13 residues. DNA of the CDR3: TGTGCCACCCTTGGGGGTGGGGGAGATACGCAGTATTTT. It specifies CATLGGGGDTQYF.

V and J are TRBV5-1 and TRBJ2-3; D is unresolved. V was shortened by 1 base and J by 6 bases, with 12 bases between the two germline ends. Germline V gene sequence: CDR1 SGHRS, CDR2 YFSETQ. The CDR3 spans 14 residues. In DNA form, the CDR3 reads TGCGCCAGCAGCTTGACTTCCACCGAGGATACGCAGTATTTT. The encoded protein is CASSLTSTEDTQYF. Full variable domain (rest looked up from reference TRBV5-1 and TRBJ2-3): KAGVTQTPRYLIKTRGQQVTLSCSPISGHRSVSWYQQTPGQGLQFLFEYFSETQRNKGNFPGRFSGRQFSNSRSEMNVSTLELGDSALYLCASSLTSTEDTQYFGPGTRLTVL.

The chain carries TRBV10-3 and TRBJ2-7; TRBD1 matches at 7 bases. From germline, CDR1 is ENHRY and CDR2 SYGVKD. V was pared by 4 bases and J by 2 bases, with 5 bases of the junction left unmatched. CDR3 length: 14 amino acids. CDR3 amino acids: CAISAGTATYEQYF. The CDR3 DNA is TGTGCCATCAGTGCTGGGACAGCCACCTACGAGCAGTACTTC.

J is TRBJ1-3 and V is TRBV9; D call uncertain. V lost 4 bases and J lost 0, with 11 bases in between. The length of the CDR3 is 15 residues. CDR1 and CDR2 (germline): SGDLS, YYNGEE. Written as DNA, the CDR3 is TGTGCCAGCAGCTCCAATGGCCTCTCTGGAAACACCATATATTTT. It encodes CASSSNGLSGNTIYF. Together with reference TRBV9 and TRBJ1-3, the CDR3 gives the full variable domain: DSGVTQTPKHLITATGQRVTLRCSPRSGDLSVYWYQQSLDQGLQFLIQYYNGEERAKGNILERFSAQQFPDLHSELNLSSLELGDSALYFCASSSNGLSGNTIYFGEGSWLTVV.

As to this clone: Other DNA sequences in the sample encode the same CDR3. This chain links TRBV28 with TRBJ1-2; D possibly corresponds to TRBD1 (6 bases). The CDR3 contains 11 residues. Germline V lookup: CDR1 MDHEN, CDR2 SYDVKM. V was cut by 8 bases and J by 4 bases, with 8 bases left in between. The CDR3 DNA is TGTGCCAGCCGGGACACCTATGGCTACACCTTC. This translates into CASRDTYGYTF.

The chain combines TRBV9 with TRBJ2-5, with no clear D. Germline lookup yields CDR1 SGDLS and CDR2 YYNGEE. The CDR3 is 15 amino acids. Trimming removed 3 bases at V and 5 bases at J, with 17 bases between. The CDR3 is CASSEFGPSEETQYF. The DNA for the CDR3 is TGTGCCAGCAGCGAATTCGGGCCCAGCGAGGAGACCCAGTACTTC.

V is TRBV4-1 and J is TRBJ1-6; D perhaps matches TRBD1 (6 bases). Between the trimmed V and J ends, which lost 0 bases and 9 bases, there was a span of 15 bases. CDR3 length: 16 residues. From germline, CDR1 is MGHRA and CDR2 YSYEKL. Here the CDR3 reads CASSQDATVRGSPLHF. The CDR3 nucleotides read TGCGCCAGCAGCCAAGACGCCACAGTCAGGGGTTCACCCCTCCACTTT.

This sequence joins TRBV4-1 and TRBJ2-3; D not resolved. Deletions cut 6 bases from V and 1 base from J, with 11 bases between. Germline CDR1 is MGHRA and CDR2 is YSYEKL. The CDR3 has 14 residues. CDR3 DNA: TGCGCCAGCAGATCTATCGGGCGCACAGATACGCAGTATTTT. It encodes CASRSIGRTDTQYF.

This rearrangement joins TRBV7-9 to TRBJ2-3; TRBD2 aligns across 14 bases. The CDR3 runs 16 residues. V was clipped by 3 bases and J by 5 bases; unmatched bases: 4. From germline, CDR1 is SEHNR and CDR2 FQNEAQ (reference sequence). The DNA for the CDR3 is TGTGCCAGCAGCTTTCGACTAGCGGGGGGGCTAGATACGCAGTATTTT. Its translation: CASSFRLAGGLDTQYF.

The chain has TRBV5-6 and TRBJ1-4, with a weak D call TRBD1 (5 bases). This CDR3 has 16 amino acids. Germline V gene lookup returns CDR1 SGHDT and CDR2 YYEEEE. V lost 4 bases to trimming and J lost 6 bases, with 19 bases between them. This CDR3 reads CASSPSRTKMDEKLFF. The CDR3 nucleotides read TGTGCCAGCAGCCCGAGCAGGACAAAAATGGATGAAAAACTGTTTTTT. Using reference TRBV5-6 and TRBJ1-4 for the parts outside the CDR3, the full variable domain is DAGVTQSPTHLIKTRGQQVTLRCSPKSGHDTVSWYQQALGQGPQFIFQYYEEEERQRGNFPDRFSGHQFPNYSSELNVNALLLGDSALYLCASSPSRTKMDEKLFFGSGTQLSVL.

This rearrangement joins TRBV7-2 to TRBJ1-5, with D possibly being TRBD1 (5 bases). Germline V gives CDR1 SGHTA, CDR2 FQGNSA. Trimming stripped 5 bases from V and 6 bases from J, with 14 bases between. This CDR3 region has 14 residues. The CDR3 sequence is CASSPRGVVQPQHF. DNA for the CDR3: TGTGCCAGCAGCCCCCGGGGGGTAGTTCAGCCCCAGCATTTT.